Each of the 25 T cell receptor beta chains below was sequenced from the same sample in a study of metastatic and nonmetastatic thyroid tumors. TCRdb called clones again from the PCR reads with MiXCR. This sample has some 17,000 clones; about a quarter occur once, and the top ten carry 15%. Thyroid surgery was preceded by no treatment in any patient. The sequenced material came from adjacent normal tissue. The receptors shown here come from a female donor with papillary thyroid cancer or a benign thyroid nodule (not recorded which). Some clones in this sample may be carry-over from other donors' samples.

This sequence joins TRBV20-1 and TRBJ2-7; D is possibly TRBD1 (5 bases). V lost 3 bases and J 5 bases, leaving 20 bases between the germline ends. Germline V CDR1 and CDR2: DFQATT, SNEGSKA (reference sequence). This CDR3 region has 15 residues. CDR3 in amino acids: CSASRGTGSNDEQYF. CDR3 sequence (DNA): TGCAGTGCTAGTCGAGGAACAGGTTCCAACGACGAGCAGTACTTC.

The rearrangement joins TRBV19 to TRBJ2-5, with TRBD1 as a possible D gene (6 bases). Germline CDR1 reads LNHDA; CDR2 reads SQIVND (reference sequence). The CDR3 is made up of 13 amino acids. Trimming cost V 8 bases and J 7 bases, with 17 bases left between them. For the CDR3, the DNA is TGTGCCAGTTCATCAGGGGTCTTTGGGACCCAGTACTTC. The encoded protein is CASSSGVFGTQYF.

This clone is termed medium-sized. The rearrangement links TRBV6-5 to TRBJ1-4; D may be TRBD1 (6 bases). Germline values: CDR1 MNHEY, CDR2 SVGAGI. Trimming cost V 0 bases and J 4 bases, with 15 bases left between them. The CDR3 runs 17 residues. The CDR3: CASSYSSPGQRNEKLFF. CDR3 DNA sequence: TGTGCCAGCAGTTACTCCTCTCCGGGACAACGTAATGAAAAACTGTTTTTT.

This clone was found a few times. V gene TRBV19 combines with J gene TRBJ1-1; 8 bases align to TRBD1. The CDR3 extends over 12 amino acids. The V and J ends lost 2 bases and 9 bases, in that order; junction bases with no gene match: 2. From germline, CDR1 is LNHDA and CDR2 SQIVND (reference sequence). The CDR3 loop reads CASSISRGQAFF. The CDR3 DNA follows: TGTGCCAGTAGTATAAGCAGGGGGCAAGCTTTCTTT.

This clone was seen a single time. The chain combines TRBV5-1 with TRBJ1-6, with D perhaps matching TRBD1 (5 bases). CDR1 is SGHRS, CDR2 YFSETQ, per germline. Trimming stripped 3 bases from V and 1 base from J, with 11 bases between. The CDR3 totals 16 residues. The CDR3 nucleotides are TGCGCCAGCAGCTCCGACGGGGGGTCCTATAATTCACCCCTCCACTTT. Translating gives CASSSDGGSYNSPLHF.

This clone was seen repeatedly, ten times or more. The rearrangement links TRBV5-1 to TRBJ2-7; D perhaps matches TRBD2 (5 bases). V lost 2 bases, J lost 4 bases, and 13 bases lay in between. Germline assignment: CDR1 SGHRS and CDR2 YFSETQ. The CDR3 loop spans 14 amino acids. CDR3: CASSLVLGGYEQYF. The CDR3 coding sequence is TGCGCCAGCAGCTTAGTACTAGGCGGGTACGAGCAGTACTTC.

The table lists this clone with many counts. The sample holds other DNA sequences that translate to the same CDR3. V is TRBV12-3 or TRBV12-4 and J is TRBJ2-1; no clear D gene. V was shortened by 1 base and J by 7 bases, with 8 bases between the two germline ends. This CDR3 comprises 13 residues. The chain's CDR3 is CASSLGLRNEQFF. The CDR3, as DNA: TGTGCCAGCAGTTTAGGTTTGAGGAATGAGCAGTTCTTC.

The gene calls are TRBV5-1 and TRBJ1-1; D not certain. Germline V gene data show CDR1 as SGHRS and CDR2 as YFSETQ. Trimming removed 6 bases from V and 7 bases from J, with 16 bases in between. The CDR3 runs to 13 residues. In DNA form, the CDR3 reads TGCGCCAGCACTAAGACGCCGGACGATGAAGCTTTCTTT. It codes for CASTKTPDDEAFF.

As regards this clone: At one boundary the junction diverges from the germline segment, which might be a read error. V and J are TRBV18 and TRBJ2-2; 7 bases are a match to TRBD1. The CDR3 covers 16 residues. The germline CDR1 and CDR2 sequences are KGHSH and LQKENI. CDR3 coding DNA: TGTGCCAGCTTACCCACCGGGACAGCGAGCACCGGGGATCTGTTTTTT. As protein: CASLPTGTASTGDLFF.

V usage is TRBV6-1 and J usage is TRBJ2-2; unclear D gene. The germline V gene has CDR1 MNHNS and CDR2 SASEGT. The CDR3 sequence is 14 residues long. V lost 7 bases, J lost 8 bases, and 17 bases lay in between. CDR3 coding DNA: TGTGCCAGCATGATGGCAGGCCGATCTGGGGAGCTGTTTTTT. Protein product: CASMMAGRSGELFF.

The CDR3 region has the DNA TGTGCCACCAGCAGCCGCGGGACAGCGGCCTATGGCTACACCTTC. Translating it yields CATSSRGTAAYGYTF. The rearrangement uses TRBV15 and TRBJ1-2; 7 bases agree with TRBD1. The CDR3 totals 15 residues. V gave up 3 bases and J gave up 4 bases; unmatched junction bases: 8. Looked up from germline, CDR1 is LNHNV and CDR2 is YYDKDF (reference sequence).

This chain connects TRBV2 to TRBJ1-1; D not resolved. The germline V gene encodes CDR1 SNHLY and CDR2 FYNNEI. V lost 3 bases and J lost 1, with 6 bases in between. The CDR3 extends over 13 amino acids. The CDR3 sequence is CASSEGRNTEAFF. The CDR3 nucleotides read TGTGCCAGCAGTGAGGGCAGGAACACTGAAGCTTTCTTT. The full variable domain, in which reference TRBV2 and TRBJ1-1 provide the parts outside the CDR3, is EPEVTQTPSHQVTQMGQEVILRCVPISNHLYFYWYRQILGQKVEFLVSFYNNEISEKSEIFDDQFSVERPDGSNFTLKIRSTKLEDSAMYFCASSEGRNTEAFFGQGTRLTVV.

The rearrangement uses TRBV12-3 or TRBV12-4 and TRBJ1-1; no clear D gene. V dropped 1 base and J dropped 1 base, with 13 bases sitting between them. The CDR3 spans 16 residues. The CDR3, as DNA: TGTGCCAGCAGTTTAGTTAGGCTGGTGGGGAACACTGAAGCTTTCTTT. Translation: CASSLVRLVGNTEAFF.

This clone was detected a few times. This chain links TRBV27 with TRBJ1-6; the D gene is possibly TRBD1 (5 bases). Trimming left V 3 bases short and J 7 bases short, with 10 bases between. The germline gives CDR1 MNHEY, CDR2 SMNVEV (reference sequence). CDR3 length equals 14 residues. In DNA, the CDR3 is TGTGCCAGCAGTTTTGACAGCTACAATTCACCCCTCCACTTT. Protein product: CASSFDSYNSPLHF.

The CDR3 DNA is TGTGCCAGCAGCCCGGAAGGGTACCCGAACACTGAAGCTTTCTTT. Its protein is CASSPEGYPNTEAFF. This chain joins TRBV5-5 and TRBJ1-1; no clear D gene. Trimming cost V 4 bases and J 1 base, with 14 bases left between them. Looked up from germline, CDR1 is SGHKS and CDR2 is YYEKEE (reference sequence). The CDR3 is 15 amino acids.

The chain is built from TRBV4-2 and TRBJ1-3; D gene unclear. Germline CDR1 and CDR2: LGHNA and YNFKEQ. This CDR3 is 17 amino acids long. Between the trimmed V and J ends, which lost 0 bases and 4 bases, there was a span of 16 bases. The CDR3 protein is CASSQEIGRCFGNTIYF. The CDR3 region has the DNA TGTGCCAGCAGCCAAGAGATTGGGAGATGTTTCGGAAACACCATATATTTT.

The CDR3 DNA sequence: TGTGCCAGCAGTTTCCACAGGGTGGCCTATGGCTACACCTTC. As protein: CASSFHRVAYGYTF. The chain links TRBV28 to TRBJ1-2, with TRBD1 as a possible D gene (6 bases). This CDR3 has 14 amino acids. The germline gives CDR1 MDHEN, CDR2 SYDVKM. Trimming shortened V by 3 bases and J by 4 bases, and 12 bases separated the two germline ends.

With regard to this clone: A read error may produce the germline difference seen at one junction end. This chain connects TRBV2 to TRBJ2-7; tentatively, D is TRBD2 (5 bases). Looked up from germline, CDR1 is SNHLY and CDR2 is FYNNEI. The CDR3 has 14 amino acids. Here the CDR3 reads CASRLDWSSYERYF. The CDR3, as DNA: TGTGCCAGCAGACTGGACTGGTCCTCCTACGAGCGGTACTTC.

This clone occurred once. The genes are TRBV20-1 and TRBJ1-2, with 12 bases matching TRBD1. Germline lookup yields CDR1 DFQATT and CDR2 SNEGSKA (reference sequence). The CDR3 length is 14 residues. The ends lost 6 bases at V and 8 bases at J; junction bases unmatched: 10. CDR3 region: CSAQGTGGALGYTF. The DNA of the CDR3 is TGCAGTGCCCAAGGGACAGGGGGCGCGTTGGGCTACACCTTC.

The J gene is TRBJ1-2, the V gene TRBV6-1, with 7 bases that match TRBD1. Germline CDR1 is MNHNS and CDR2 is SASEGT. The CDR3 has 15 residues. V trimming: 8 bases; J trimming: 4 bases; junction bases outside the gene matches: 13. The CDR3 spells CASAVQGSTIYGYTF. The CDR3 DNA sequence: TGTGCCAGCGCGGTACAGGGGAGTACTATCTATGGCTACACCTTC.

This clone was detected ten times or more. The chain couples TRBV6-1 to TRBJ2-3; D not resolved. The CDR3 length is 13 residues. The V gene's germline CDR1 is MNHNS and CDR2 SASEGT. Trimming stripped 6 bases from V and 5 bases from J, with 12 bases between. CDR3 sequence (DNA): TGTGCCAGCAGCCGGCCCCCTGTAGATACGCAGTATTTT. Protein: CASSRPPVDTQYF.

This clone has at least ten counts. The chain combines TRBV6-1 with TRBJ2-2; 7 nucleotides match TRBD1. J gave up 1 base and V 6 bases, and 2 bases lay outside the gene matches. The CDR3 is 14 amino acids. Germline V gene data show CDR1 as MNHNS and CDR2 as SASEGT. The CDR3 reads CASRRTGNTGELFF. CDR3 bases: TGTGCCAGCAGACGGACAGGGAACACCGGGGAGCTGTTTTTT.

CDR3 residues: CASRTVTYNEQFF. CDR3 sequence (DNA): TGTGCCAGCAGAACGGTCACCTACAATGAGCAGTTCTTC. This chain uses TRBV6-1 with TRBJ2-1; D unresolved. The CDR3 totals 13 residues. V was trimmed by 6 bases and J by 2 bases, leaving 8 bases between them. The germline gives CDR1 MNHNS, CDR2 SASEGT.

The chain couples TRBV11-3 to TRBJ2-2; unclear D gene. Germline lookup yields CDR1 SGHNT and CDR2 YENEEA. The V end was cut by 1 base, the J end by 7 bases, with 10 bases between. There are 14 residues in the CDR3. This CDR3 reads CASSLVPSVGELFF. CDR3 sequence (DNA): TGTGCCAGCAGCTTAGTACCCTCCGTCGGGGAGCTGTTTTTT.

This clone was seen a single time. The CDR3 DNA reads TGCAGTGCTAGCGGGAGGAGTATGTTTGGCGAGCAGTACTTC. Protein product: CSASGRSMFGEQYF. The rearrangement joins TRBV20-1 to TRBJ2-7; 7 bases align to TRBD2. Per the germline V gene, CDR1 is DFQATT and CDR2 is SNEGSKA (reference sequence). The V segment lost 3 bases and the J segment 6 bases; nucleotides outside the gene matches: 11. This CDR3 is built from 14 residues.